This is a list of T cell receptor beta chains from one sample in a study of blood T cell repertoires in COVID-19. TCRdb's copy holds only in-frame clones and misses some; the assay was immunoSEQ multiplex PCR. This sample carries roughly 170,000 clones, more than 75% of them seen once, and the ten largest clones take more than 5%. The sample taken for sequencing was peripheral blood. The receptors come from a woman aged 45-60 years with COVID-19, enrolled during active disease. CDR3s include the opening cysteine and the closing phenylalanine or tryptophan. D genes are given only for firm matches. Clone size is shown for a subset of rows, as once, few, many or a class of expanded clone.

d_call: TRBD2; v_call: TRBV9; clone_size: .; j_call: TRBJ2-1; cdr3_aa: CASSVGLAANNEQFF; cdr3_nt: TGTGCCAGCAGCGTTGGACTAGCAGCAAACAATGAGCAGTTCTTC
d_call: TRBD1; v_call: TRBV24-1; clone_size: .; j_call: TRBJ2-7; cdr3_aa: CATSEAPGTGNNEQYF; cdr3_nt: TGTGCCACCAGTGAGGCCCCTGGGACAGGGAACAACGAGCAGTACTTC
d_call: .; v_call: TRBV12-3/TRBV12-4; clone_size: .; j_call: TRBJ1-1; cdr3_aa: CASSLAEDTEAFF; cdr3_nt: TGTGCCAGCAGTTTAGCTGAGGATACTGAAGCTTTCTTT
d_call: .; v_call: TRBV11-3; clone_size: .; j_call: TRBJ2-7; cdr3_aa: CASSLVGYEQYF; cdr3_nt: TGTGCCAGCAGCTTAGTCGGCTACGAGCAGTACTTC
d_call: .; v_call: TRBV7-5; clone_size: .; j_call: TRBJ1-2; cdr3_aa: CVRSNRGQGHPNGYTF; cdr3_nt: TGTGTCAGAAGCAACCGCGGACAGGGGCATCCTAATGGCTACACCTTC
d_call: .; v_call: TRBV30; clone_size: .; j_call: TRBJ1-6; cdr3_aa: CAWAHDNNSPLHF; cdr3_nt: TGTGCCTGGGCACACGATAATAATTCACCCCTCCACTTT
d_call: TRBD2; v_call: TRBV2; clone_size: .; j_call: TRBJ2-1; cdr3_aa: CASSDYPLAGGPWSVVDEQFF; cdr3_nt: TGTGCCAGCAGTGATTACCCACTAGCGGGGGGGCCTTGGTCGGTAGTCGATGAGCAGTTCTTC
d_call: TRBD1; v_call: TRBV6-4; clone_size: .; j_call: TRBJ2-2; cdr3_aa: CASSLTGGDTGELFF; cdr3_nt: TGTGCCAGCAGCCTGACAGGGGGCGACACCGGGGAGCTGTTTTTT
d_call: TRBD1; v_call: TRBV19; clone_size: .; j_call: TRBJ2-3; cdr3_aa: CARRTGISTDTQYF; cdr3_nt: TGTGCCAGAAGGACAGGGATTAGCACAGATACGCAGTATTTT
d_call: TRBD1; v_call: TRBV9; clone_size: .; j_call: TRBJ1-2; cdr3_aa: CASSPDREHGYTF; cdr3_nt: TGTGCCAGCAGCCCCGACAGGGAGCATGGCTACACCTTC
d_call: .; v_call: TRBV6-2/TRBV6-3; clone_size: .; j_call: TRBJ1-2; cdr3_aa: CASSYRGRGRGSYGYTF; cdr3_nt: TGTGCCAGCAGCTATCGGGGCCGGGGCAGGGGTTCATATGGCTACACCTTC
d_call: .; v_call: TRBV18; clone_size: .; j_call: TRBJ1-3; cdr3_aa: CASSPRGLSSGNTIYF; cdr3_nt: TGTGCCAGCTCACCAAGGGGACTCAGCTCTGGAAACACCATATATTTT
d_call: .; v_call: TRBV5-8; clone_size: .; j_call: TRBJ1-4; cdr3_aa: CASSLGAKGRYEKLFF; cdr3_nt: TGTGCCAGCAGCTTGGGAGCAAAGGGGCGTTATGAAAAACTGTTTTTT
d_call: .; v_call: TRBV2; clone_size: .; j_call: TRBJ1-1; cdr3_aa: CASGGHFMNTEAFF; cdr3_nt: TGTGCCAGCGGCGGACATTTCATGAACACTGAAGCTTTCTTT
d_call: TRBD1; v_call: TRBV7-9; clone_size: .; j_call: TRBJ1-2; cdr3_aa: CASSPGQGSGGYTF; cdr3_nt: TGTGCCAGCAGCCCTGGACAGGGGAGTGGAGGCTACACCTTC
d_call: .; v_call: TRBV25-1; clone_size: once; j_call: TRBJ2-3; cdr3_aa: CASSEAGLPFTDTQYF; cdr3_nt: TGTGCCAGCAGTGAGGCCGGACTTCCCTTCACAGATACGCAGTATTTT
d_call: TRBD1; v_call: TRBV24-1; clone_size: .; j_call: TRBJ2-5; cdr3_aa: CATSDPQAGGLETQYF; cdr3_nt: TGTGCCACCAGTGACCCCCAGGCAGGGGGCTTGGAGACCCAGTACTTC
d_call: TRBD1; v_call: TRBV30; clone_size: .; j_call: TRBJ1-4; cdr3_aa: CAWDTGVGEKLFF; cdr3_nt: TGTGCCTGGGATACAGGGGTCGGAGAAAAACTGTTTTTT
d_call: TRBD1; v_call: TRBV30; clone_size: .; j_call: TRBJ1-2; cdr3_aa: CAWSLQGGGYTF; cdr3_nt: TGTGCCTGGAGCCTACAGGGGGGGGGCTACACCTTC
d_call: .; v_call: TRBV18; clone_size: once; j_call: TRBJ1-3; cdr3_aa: CASSPNGTIYF; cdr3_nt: TGTGCCAGCTCACCAAACGGCACCATATATTTT
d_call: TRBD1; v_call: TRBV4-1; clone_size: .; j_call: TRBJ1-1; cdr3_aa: CASSPPTGWDTEAFF; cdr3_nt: TGCGCCAGCAGCCCCCCGACAGGGTGGGACACTGAAGCTTTCTTT
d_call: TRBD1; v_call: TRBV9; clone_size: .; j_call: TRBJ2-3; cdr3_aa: CASSPRMGQGASSTDTQYF; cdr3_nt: TGTGCCAGCAGCCCTCGAATGGGACAGGGGGCCTCTAGCACAGATACGCAGTATTTT
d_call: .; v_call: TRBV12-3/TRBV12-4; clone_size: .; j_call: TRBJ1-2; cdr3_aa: CASSTGRVYGYTF; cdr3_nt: TGTGCCAGCAGTACCGGGAGGGTTTATGGCTACACCTTC
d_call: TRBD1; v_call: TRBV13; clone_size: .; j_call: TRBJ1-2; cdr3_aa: CASSLDGTDGYTF; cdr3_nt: TGTGCCAGCAGCTTAGATGGGACAGATGGCTACACCTTC
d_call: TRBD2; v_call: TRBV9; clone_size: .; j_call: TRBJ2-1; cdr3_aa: CASSTSGAYNEQFF; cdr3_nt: TGTGCCAGCAGTACTAGCGGGGCCTACAATGAGCAGTTCTTC
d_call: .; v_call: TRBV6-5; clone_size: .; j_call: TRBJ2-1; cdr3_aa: CASSYEGLSYNEQFF; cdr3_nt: TGTGCCAGCAGTTACGAGGGCCTCTCCTACAATGAGCAGTTCTTC
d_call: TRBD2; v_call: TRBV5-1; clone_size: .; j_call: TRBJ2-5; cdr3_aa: CASQDLGLAGAKGETQYF; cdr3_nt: TGCGCCAGCCAGGACCTAGGACTAGCGGGGGCCAAAGGAGAGACCCAGTACTTC
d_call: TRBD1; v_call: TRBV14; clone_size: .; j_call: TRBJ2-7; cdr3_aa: CASSQVFSQDRAYEQYF; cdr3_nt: TGTGCCAGCAGCCAAGTATTTTCACAGGACAGGGCCTACGAGCAGTACTTC
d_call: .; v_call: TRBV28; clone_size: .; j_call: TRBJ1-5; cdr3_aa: CASTLQSGVVDQPQHF; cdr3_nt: TGTGCCAGCACCCTTCAGTCCGGGGTTGTTGATCAGCCCCAGCATTTT
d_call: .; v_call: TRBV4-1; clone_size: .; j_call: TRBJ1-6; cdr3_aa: CASSRSNLETGLNSPLHF; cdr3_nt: TGCGCCAGCAGCCGATCCAACTTGGAAACAGGATTAAATTCACCCCTCCACTTT
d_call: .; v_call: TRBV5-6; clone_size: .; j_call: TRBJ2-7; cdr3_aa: CASSYGSNYEQYF; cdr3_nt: TGTGCCAGCAGCTACGGGTCGAACTACGAGCAGTACTTC
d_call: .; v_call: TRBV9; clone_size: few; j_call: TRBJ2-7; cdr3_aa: CASSPPSQGGPYEQYF; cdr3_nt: TGTGCCAGCAGCCCTCCTTCCCAGGGGGGACCATACGAGCAGTACTTC
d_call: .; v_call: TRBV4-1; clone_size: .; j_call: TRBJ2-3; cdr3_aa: CASSQVSTQVADTQYF; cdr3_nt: TGCGCCAGCAGCCAAGTCTCAACACAGGTAGCAGATACGCAGTATTTT
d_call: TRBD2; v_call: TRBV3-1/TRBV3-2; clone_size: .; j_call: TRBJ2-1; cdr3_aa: CASSQDLGSGGWDEQFF; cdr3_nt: TGTGCCAGCAGCCAAGATCTGGGTAGCGGGGGGTGGGATGAGCAGTTCTTC
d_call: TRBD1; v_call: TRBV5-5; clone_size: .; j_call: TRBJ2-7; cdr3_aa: CASSIRDSPFEQYF; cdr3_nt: TGTGCCAGCAGTATCCGGGACAGCCCCTTCGAGCAGTACTTC
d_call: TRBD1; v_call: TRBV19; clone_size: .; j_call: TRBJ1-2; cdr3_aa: CASTDRDYGYTF; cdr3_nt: TGTGCCAGTACCGACAGGGACTATGGCTACACCTTC
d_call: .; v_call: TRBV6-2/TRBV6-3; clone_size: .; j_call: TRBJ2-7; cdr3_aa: CASSPPGANEQYF; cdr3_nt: TGTGCCAGCAGTCCCCCAGGGGCGAACGAGCAGTACTTC
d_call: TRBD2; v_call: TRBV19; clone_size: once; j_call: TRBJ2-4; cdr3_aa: CASTQRTSGGLAKNIQYF; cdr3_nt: TGTGCCAGTACCCAGCGGACTAGCGGGGGCCTAGCCAAAAACATTCAGTACTTC
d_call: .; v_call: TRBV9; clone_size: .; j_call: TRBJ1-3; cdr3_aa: CASSSPGSGNTIYF; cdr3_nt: TGTGCCAGCAGCTCTCCGGGTTCTGGAAACACCATATATTTT
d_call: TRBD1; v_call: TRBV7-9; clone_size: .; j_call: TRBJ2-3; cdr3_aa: CASSYTGGTDTQYF; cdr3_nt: TGTGCCAGCAGCTACACAGGGGGAACAGATACGCAGTATTTT
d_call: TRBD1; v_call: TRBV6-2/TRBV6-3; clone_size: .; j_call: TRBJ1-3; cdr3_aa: CASSYGTGSSGNTIYF; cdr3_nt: TGTGCCAGCAGTTACGGGACAGGTTCCTCTGGAAACACCATATATTTT
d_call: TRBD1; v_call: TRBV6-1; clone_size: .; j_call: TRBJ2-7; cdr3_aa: CASSGEKSGTGNEQYF; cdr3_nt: TGTGCCAGCAGTGGAGAGAAATCCGGGACAGGGAACGAGCAGTACTTC
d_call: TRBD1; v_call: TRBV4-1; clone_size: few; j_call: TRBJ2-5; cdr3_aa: CASSQGWDRGRPTQYF; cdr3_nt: TGCGCCAGCAGCCAAGGCTGGGACAGGGGGCGCCCGACCCAGTACTTC
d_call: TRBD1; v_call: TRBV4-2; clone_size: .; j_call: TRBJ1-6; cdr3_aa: CASSLGQGAGSPLHF; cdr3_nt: TGTGCCAGCAGCCTTGGACAGGGGGCTGGTTCACCCCTCCACTTT
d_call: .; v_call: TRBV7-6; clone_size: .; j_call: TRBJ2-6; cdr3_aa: CASSLAGAGANVLTF; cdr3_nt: TGTGCCAGCAGCTTAGCAGGGGCTGGGGCCAACGTCCTGACTTTC
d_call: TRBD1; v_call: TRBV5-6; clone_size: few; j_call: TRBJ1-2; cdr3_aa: CASSSPNRGSYGYTF; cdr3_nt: TGTGCCAGCAGCTCCCCAAACAGGGGCTCCTATGGCTACACCTTC
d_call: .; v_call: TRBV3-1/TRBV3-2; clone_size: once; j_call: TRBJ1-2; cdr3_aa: CASSQGPGYGYTF; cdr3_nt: TGTGCCAGCAGCCAAGGGCCGGGCTATGGCTACACCTTC
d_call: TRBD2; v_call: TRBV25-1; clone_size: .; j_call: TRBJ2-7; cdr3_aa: CAPGGVRGGEQYF; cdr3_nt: TGTGCCCCCGGCGGGGTCCGGGGGGGTGAGCAGTACTTC
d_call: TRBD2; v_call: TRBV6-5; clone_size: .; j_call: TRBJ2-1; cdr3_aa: CASSSSSGGPRQQFF; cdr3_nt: TGTGCCAGCAGTTCCTCTAGCGGGGGGCCAAGGCAGCAGTTCTTC
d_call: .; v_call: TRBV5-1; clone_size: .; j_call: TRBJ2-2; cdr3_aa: CASSFRGSNTGELFF; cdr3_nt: TGCGCCAGCAGCTTCAGAGGCTCTAACACCGGGGAGCTGTTTTTT
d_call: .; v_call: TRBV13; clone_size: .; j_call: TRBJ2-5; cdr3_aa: CASSLGGKETQYF; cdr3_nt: TGTGCCAGCAGCCTCGGGGGAAAAGAGACCCAGTACTTC
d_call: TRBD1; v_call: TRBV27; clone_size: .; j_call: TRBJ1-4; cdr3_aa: CASSLFGIGQGFSKEKLFF; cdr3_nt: TGTGCCAGCAGTTTGTTTGGGATAGGACAGGGCTTCTCGAAGGAAAAACTGTTTTTT
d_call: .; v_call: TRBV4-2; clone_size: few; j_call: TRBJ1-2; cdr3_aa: CASSQVEQTNYGYTF; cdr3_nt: TGTGCCAGCAGCCAAGTAGAACAGACTAACTATGGCTACACCTTC
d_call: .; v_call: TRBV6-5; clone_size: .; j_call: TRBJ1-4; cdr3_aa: CASRARQPTNEKLFF; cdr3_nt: TGTGCCAGCAGAGCGAGACAGCCAACTAATGAAAAACTGTTTTTT